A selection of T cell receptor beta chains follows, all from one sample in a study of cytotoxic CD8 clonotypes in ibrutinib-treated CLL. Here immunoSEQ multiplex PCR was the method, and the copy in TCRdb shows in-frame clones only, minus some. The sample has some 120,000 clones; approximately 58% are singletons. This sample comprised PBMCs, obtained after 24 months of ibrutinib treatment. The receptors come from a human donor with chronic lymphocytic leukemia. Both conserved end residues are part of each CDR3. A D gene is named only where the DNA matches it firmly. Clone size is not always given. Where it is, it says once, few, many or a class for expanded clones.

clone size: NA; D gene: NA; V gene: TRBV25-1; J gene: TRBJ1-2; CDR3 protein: CASSVGLGYGYTF; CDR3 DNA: TGTGCCAGCAGTGTGGGTCTAGGCTATGGCTACACCTTC
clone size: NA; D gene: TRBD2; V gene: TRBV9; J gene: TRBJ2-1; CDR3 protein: CASSVPGLAGGYNEQFF; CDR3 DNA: TGTGCCAGCAGCGTACCGGGACTAGCGGGGGGGTACAATGAGCAGTTCTTC
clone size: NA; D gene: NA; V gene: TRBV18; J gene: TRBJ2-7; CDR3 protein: CASSPPGSFPYEQYF; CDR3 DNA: TGTGCCAGCTCACCACCCGGGTCCTTCCCCTACGAGCAGTACTTC
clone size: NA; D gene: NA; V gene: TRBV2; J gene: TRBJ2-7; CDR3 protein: CASNPGSYEQYF; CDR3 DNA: TGTGCCAGCAATCCTGGGTCCTACGAGCAGTACTTC
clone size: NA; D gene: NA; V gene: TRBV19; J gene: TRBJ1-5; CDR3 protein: CASSITANQPQHF; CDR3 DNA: TGTGCCAGTAGTATAACCGCCAATCAGCCCCAGCATTTT
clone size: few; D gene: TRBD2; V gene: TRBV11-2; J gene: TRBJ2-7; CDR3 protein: CASSLGASGDYEQYF; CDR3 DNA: TGTGCCAGCAGCTTAGGGGCTAGCGGAGACTACGAGCAGTACTTC
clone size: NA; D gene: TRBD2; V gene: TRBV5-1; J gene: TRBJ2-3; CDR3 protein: CASSPNSRGGTDTQYF; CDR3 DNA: TGCGCCAGCAGCCCGAATTCGCGGGGGGGCACAGATACGCAGTATTTT
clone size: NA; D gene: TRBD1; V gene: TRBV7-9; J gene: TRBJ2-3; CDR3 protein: CASSLGQGTNTQYF; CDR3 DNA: TGTGCCAGCAGCTTAGGACAGGGCACAAATACGCAGTATTTT
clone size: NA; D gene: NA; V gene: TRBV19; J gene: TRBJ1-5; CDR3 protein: CASSHNTVSNQPQHF; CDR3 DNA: TGTGCCAGTAGTCACAACACAGTTAGCAATCAGCCCCAGCATTTT
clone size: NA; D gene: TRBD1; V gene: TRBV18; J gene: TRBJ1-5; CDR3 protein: CASSPPTGLSNQPQHF; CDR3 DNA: TGTGCCAGCTCACCACCGACAGGGTTAAGCAATCAGCCCCAGCATTTT
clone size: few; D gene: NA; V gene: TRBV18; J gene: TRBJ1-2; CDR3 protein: CASSLEGSNYGYTF; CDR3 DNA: TGTGCCAGCTCCCTTGAAGGTTCCAACTATGGCTACACCTTC
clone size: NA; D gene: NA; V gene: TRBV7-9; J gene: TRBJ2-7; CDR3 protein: CASSSGDTLGEQYF; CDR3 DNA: TGTGCCAGCAGCTCCGGAGACACCCTCGGCGAGCAGTACTTC
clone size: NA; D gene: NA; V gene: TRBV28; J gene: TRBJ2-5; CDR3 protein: CASRTGPPETQYF; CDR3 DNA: TGTGCCAGCAGAACAGGGCCCCCAGAGACCCAGTACTTC
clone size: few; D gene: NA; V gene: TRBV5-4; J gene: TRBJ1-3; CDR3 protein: CASSLGSANTIYF; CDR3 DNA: TGTGCCAGCAGCTTGGGCAGCGCAAACACCATATATTTT
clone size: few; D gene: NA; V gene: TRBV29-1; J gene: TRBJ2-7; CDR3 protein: CSVVSTYEQYF; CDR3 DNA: TGCAGCGTTGTATCAACGTACGAGCAGTACTTC
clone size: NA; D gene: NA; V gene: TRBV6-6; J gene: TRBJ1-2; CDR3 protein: CASELNKGGGYTF; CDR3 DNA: TGTGCCAGCGAATTGAACAAGGGTGGTGGCTACACCTTC
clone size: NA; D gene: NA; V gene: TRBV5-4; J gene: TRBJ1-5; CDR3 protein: CASSRDGNQPQHF; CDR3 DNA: TGTGCCAGCTCACGGGATGGCAATCAGCCCCAGCATTTT
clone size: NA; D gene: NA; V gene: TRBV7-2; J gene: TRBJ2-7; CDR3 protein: CASSLQGDEQYF; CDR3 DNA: TGTGCCAGCAGCTTACAGGGCGACGAGCAGTACTTC
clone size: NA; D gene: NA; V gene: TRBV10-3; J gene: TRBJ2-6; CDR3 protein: CAISVGANVLTF; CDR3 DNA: TGTGCCATCAGTGTTGGGGCCAACGTCCTGACTTTC
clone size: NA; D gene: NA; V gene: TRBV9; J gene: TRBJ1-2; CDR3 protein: CASSAVDQGPYTF; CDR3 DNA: TGTGCCAGCAGCGCCGTGGACCAGGGACCCTACACCTTC
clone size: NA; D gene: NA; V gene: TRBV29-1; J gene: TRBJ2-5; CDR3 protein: CSTKPGETQYF; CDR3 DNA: TGCAGCACCAAGCCGGGGGAGACCCAGTACTTC
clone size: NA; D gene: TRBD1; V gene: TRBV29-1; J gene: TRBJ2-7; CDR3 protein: CSVDSGGYEQYF; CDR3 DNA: TGCAGCGTTGACTCAGGGGGCTACGAGCAGTACTTC